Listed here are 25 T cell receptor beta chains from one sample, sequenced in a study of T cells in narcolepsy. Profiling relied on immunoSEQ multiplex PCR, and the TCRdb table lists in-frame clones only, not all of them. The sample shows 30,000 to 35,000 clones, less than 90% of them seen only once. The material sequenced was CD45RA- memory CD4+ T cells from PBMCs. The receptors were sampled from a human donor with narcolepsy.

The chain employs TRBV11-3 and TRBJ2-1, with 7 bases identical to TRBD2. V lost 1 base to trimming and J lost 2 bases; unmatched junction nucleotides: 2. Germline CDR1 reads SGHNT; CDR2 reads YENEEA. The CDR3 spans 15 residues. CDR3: CASSLAGTTYNEQFF. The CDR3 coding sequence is TGTGCCAGCAGCTTAGCCGGGACTACCTACAATGAGCAGTTCTTC.

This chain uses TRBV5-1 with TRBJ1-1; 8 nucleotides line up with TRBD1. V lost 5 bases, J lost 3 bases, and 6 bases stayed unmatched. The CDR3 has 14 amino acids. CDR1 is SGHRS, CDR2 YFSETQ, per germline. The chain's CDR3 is CASRKDRGDTEAFF. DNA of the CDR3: TGCGCCAGCAGGAAAGACAGGGGAGACACTGAAGCTTTCTTT.

CDR3 DNA sequence: TGTGCCAGCAGCCAGGCCCCCGGGCGGGGCTATGGCTACACCTTC. Its protein is CASSQAPGRGYGYTF. The chain is built from TRBV7-2 and TRBJ1-2; D is undetermined. V lost 5 bases, J lost 4 bases, and 17 bases lay in between. The germline CDR1 and CDR2 sequences are SGHTA and FQGNSA. The CDR3 covers 15 residues.

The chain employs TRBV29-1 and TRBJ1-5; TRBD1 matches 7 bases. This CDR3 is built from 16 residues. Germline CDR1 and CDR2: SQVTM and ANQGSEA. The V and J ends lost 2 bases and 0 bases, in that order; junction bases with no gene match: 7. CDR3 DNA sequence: TGCAGCGTTGAACTCGCCGCAGGGGGTAGCAATCAGCCCCAGCATTTT. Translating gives CSVELAAGGSNQPQHF.

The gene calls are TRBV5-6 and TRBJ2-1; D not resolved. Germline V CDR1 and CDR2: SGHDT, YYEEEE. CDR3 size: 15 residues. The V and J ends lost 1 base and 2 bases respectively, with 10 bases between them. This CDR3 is CASSLSQNPYNEQFF. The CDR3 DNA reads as TGTGCCAGCAGCTTGAGCCAGAATCCCTACAATGAGCAGTTCTTC.

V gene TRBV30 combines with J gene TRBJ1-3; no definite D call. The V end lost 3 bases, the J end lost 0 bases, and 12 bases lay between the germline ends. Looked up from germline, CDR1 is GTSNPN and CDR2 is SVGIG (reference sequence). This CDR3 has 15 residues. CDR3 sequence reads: CAWSVAPLSGNTIYF. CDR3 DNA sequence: TGTGCCTGGAGCGTGGCACCGCTCTCTGGAAACACCATATATTTT.

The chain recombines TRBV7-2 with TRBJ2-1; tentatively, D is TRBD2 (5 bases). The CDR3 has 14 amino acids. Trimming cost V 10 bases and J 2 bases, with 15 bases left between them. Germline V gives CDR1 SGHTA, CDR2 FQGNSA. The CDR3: CATSLSGAYNEQFF. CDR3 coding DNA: TGTGCCACCTCCCTGAGCGGAGCCTACAATGAGCAGTTCTTC.

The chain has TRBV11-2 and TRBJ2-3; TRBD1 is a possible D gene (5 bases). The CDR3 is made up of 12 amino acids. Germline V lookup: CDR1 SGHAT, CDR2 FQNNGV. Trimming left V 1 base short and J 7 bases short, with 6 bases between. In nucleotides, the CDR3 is TGTGCCAGCAGCTTAGGGACATATACGCAGTATTTT. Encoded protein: CASSLGTYTQYF.

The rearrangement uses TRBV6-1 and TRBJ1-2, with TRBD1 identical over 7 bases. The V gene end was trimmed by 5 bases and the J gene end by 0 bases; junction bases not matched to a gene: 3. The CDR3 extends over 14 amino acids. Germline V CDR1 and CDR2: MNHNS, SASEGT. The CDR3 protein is CASSPGQANYGYTF. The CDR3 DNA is TGTGCCAGCAGTCCAGGACAGGCTAACTATGGCTACACCTTC.

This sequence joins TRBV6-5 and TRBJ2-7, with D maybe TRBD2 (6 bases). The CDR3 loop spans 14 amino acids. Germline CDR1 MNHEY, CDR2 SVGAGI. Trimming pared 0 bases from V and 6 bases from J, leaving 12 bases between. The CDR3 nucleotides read TGTGCCAGCAGTTACTCGAGGGGAGGCGGCGAGCAGTACTTC. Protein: CASSYSRGGGEQYF.

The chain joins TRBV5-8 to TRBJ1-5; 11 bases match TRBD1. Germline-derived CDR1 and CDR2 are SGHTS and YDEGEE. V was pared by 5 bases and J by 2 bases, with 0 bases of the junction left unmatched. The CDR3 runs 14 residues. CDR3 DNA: TGTGCCAGCAGGGGACAGGGGGGCAATCAGCCCCAGCATTTT. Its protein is CASRGQGGNQPQHF.

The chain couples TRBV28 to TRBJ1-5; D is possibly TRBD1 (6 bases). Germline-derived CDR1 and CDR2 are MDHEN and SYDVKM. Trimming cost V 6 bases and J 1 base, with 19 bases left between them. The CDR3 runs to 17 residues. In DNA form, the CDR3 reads TGTGCCAGCAGCCCCCGGGGAAGGGGGGGAAGCAATCAGCCCCAGCATTTT. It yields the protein CASSPRGRGGSNQPQHF.

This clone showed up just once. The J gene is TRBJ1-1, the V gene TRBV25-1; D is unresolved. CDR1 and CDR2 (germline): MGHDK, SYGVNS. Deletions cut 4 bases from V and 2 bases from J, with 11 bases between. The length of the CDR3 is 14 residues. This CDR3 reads CASSGWAGNTEAFF. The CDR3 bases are TGTGCCAGCAGTGGTTGGGCTGGTAACACTGAAGCTTTCTTT.

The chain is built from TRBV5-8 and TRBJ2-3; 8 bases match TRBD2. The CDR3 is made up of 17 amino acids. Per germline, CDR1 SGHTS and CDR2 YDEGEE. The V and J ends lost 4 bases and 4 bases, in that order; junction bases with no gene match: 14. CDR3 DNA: TGTGCCAGCAGCCCTTCGGTAGGGACTAGAATGTCAGATACGCAGTATTTT. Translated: CASSPSVGTRMSDTQYF.

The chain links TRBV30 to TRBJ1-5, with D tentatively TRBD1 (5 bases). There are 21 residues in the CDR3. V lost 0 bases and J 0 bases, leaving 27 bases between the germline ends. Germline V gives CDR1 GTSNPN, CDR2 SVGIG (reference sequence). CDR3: CAWSVKGSGAGWVYSNQPQHF. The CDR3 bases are TGTGCCTGGAGTGTAAAGGGGTCGGGTGCGGGATGGGTTTATAGCAATCAGCCCCAGCATTTT.

CDR3: CSVARGYTEAFF. CDR3 DNA sequence: TGCAGCGTTGCCAGGGGGTACACTGAAGCTTTCTTT. The chain carries TRBV29-1 and TRBJ1-1; 7 nucleotides align to TRBD1. The trim removed 4 bases at V and 3 bases at J, leaving 2 bases unmatched. Germline CDR1 reads SQVTM; CDR2 reads ANQGSEA. This CDR3 is 12 amino acids long.

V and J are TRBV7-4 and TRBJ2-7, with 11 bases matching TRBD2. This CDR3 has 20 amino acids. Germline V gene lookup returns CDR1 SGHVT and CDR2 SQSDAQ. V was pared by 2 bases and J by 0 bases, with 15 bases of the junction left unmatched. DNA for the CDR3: TGTGCCAGCAGCTTACCCAGCCCGCGGGGACTAGCGGCCAGCTCCTACGAGCAGTACTTC. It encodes CASSLPSPRGLAASSYEQYF.

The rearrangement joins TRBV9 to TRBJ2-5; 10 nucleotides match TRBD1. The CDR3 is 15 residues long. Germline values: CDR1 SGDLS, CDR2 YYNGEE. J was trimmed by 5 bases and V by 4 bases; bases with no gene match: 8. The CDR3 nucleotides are TGTGCCAGCAGCCCCCCCGGACAGGGGGGGGAGACCCAGTACTTC. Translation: CASSPPGQGGETQYF. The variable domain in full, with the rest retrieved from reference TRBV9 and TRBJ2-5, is DSGVTQTPKHLITATGQRVTLRCSPRSGDLSVYWYQQSLDQGLQFLIQYYNGEERAKGNILERFSAQQFPDLHSELNLSSLELGDSALYFCASSPPGQGGETQYFGPGTRLLVL.

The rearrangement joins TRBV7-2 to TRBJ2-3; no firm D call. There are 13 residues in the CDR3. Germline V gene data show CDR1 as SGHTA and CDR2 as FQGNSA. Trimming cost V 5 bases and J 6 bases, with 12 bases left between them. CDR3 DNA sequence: TGTGCCAGCAGCCACGACCCCTCCGATACGCAGTATTTT. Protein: CASSHDPSDTQYF.

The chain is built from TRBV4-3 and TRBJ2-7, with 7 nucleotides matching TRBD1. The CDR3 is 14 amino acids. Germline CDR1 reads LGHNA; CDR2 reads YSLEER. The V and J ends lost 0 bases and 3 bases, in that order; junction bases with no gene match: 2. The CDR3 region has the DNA TGCGCCAGCAGCCAAGAGGCAGGGGGCTACGAGCAGTACTTC. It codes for CASSQEAGGYEQYF.

The CDR3 reads CASSAAGLEGAVTFF. In DNA, the CDR3 is TGTGCCAGCAGCGCCGCAGGTCTGGAAGGGGCTGTAACTTTCTTT. This rearrangement joins TRBV9 to TRBJ1-1, with D possibly TRBD1 on 5 matching bases. The germline V gene encodes CDR1 SGDLS and CDR2 YYNGEE. With 3 bases removed from V and 12 bases from J, the gap between germline ends came to 24 bases. The CDR3 is made up of 15 amino acids.

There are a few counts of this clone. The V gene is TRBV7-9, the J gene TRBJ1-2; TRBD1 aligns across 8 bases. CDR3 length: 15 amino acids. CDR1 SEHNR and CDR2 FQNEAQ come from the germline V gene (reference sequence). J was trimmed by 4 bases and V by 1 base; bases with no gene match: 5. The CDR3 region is CASSLGDRNSYGYTF. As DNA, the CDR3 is TGTGCCAGCAGCTTAGGGGACAGGAATTCCTATGGCTACACCTTC.

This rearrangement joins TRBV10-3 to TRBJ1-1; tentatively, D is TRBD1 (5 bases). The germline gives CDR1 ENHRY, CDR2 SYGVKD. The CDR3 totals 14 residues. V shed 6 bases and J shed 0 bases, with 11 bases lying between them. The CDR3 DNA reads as TGTGCCATCAGACCGGGACTGATGAACACTGAAGCTTTCTTT. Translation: CAIRPGLMNTEAFF.

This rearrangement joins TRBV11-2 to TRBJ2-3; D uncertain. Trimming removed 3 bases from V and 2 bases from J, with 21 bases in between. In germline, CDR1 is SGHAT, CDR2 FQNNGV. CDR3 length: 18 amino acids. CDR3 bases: TGTGCCAGCAGCTTTCAGCGAGCGCCAAGTGCCTACACAGATACGCAGTATTTT. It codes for CASSFQRAPSAYTDTQYF.

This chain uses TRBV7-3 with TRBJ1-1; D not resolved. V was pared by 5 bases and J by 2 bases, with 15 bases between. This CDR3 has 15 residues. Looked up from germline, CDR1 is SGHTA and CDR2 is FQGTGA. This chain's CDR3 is CASSRKSGVNTEAFF. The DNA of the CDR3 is TGTGCCAGCAGCCGAAAAAGTGGGGTTAACACTGAAGCTTTCTTT.